This T cell receptor beta chain was obtained from a study of T cell responses to AZD1222 COVID-19 vaccine. Only in-frame clones appear in the TCRdb table, and some are missing; sequencing was by immunoSEQ multiplex PCR. The table has approximately 120,000 clones, around 92% seen once. Trimming took off 4 bases at V and 8 bases at J, with 10 bases between the two ends. The CDR3 runs to 12 residues. Germline CDR1 is SGDLS and CDR2 is YYNGEE. Study-wide findings and caveats: Only 5 or 6 people who got AZD1222 tested seropositive at baseline.

On this clone itself: Its matching antigen is unknown.

The sequencing used peripheral blood, collected on day 0 of AZD1222 vaccination. The sequence came from an adult in good health. This chain joins TRBV9 and TRBJ2-1, with D unresolved. Here the CDR3 DNA reads TGTGCCAGCAGCCTATTATCAGATGAGCAGTTCTTC. This encodes CASSLLSDEQFF.